Sequencing of this TCR beta chain was carried out in a study of T cell repertoires in cytomegalovirus infection. Across the study: The public TCR beta signatures pointed to both CMV infection and matching HLA type. Study-wide points: Ex vivo, HLA-C-restricted CMV-specific TCR beta clonotypes prevailed over the rest of the response.

Note on this clonotype: Antigen: not known.

The CDR3 runs to 13 residues. Between the trimmed V and J ends, which lost 2 bases and 5 bases, there was a span of 9 bases. Germline V gives CDR1 SGHNT, CDR2 YYREEE (reference sequence). MiXCR, run by TCRdb on the reads, gives a single entry per CDR3 protein. Counted here are hundreds of thousands of distinct CDR3 sequences, about 8.8% occurring once; the ten biggest clones make up approximately 2.4%. The sample taken for sequencing was PBMCs. The TCR originated in a human donor in good health (CMV status not recorded). Some clones in this sample may be carry-over from other donors' samples. The gene calls are TRBV5-4 and TRBJ2-3; D call uncertain. CDR3 in amino acids: CASSFSLGDTQYF. The CDR3 region has the DNA TGTGCCAGCAGCTTTTCCCTGGGAGATACGCAGTATTTT.